The 32 T cell receptor beta chains reported below all come from one sample, sequenced in a study of vaccination effects on CD4 cells after COVID-19. Their antigen targets remain unknown. Method: immunoSEQ multiplex PCR; TCRdb's copy keeps in-frame clones and lacks some. This repertoire shows tens of thousands of clones, just under 75% found once; its top ten account for 2.2%. Subsequent to a culture period of 10 to 11 days, CD4+ T cells were isolated. Either the BNT162b2 or mRNA-1273 vaccine was given to participants in two doses. The material sequenced was CD4+ T cells from PBMCs cultured without peptide, taken after COVID-19 vaccination. These receptors originate from a human donor who received a COVID-19 vaccine.

This chain's CDR3 is CASSEGTGRAFF. In DNA form, the CDR3 reads TGTGCCAGCAGCGAGGGGACAGGACGAGCTTTCTTT. The rearrangement links TRBV11-3 to TRBJ1-1, with 8 bases that match TRBD1. Unmatched junction bases numbered 6, after V lost 5 bases and J lost 10 bases. The V gene's germline CDR1 is SGHNT and CDR2 YENEEA. This CDR3 spans 12 amino acids.

This sequence joins TRBV12-5 and TRBJ2-1; no reliable D call. The V gene's germline CDR1 is LGHNT and CDR2 FRNRAP. V gave up 6 bases and J gave up 9 bases, with 9 bases separating them. This CDR3 comprises 11 residues. The CDR3 bases are TGTGCTAGTGGGAGAGAGAGTGAGCAGTTCTTC. Its translation: CASGRESEQFF.

This clone was picked up a small number of times. This chain uses TRBV4-3 with TRBJ1-4, with D possibly being TRBD1 (5 bases). CDR1 and CDR2 (germline): LGHNA, YSLEER. The germline V and J ends were trimmed by 1 base and 6 bases, with 12 bases remaining between them. The CDR3 sequence is 15 residues long. The CDR3 DNA is TGCGCCAGCAGCCAAGTCTTGGGGCCCGATGAAAAACTGTTTTTT. Its protein product is CASSQVLGPDEKLFF.

This clone was seen only a few times. The J gene is TRBJ1-2, the V gene TRBV3-1 (or the pseudogene TRBV3-2); a weak D match, TRBD1 (5 bases). The CDR3 is 13 amino acids. The V and J ends lost 1 base and 6 bases respectively, with 9 bases between them. Germline CDR1 LGHDT, CDR2 YNNKEL (reference sequence). The CDR3 DNA reads as TGTGCCAGCAGCCAAGGGGGGTTGAATGGCTACACCTTC. It specifies CASSQGGLNGYTF.

This chain uses TRBV18 with TRBJ2-5; the D is unclear. The CDR3 extends over 13 amino acids. Trimming removed 0 bases from V and 1 base from J, with 3 bases in between. Germline CDR1 reads KGHSH; CDR2 reads LQKENI. CDR3 DNA sequence: TGTGCCAGCTCACCACCATCCCAAGAGACCCAGTACTTC. It is translated as CASSPPSQETQYF.

V and J are TRBV6-6 and TRBJ1-1, with D uncertain. Germline V gene lookup returns CDR1 MNHNY and CDR2 SVGAGI (reference sequence). V was trimmed by 0 bases and J by 4 bases, leaving 9 bases between them. CDR3 length: 14 residues. CDR3 loop: CASSYSRVSTEAFF. In DNA form, the CDR3 reads TGTGCCAGCAGTTACTCAAGGGTATCCACTGAAGCTTTCTTT.

The rearrangement joins TRBV30 to TRBJ1-4, with 9 bases identical to TRBD1. Germline loops: CDR1 GTSNPN, CDR2 SVGIG (reference sequence). The ends lost 1 base at V and 7 bases at J; junction bases unmatched: 4. The length of the CDR3 is 14 residues. CDR3 in amino acids: CAWSAGQGSEKLFF. CDR3 sequence (DNA): TGTGCCTGGAGTGCGGGACAGGGAAGTGAAAAACTGTTTTTT.

The chain recombines TRBV5-1 with TRBJ2-6; D remains unclear. Germline values: CDR1 SGHRS, CDR2 YFSETQ. With 4 bases removed from V and 0 bases from J, the gap between germline ends came to 11 bases. This CDR3 comprises 16 residues. For the CDR3, the DNA is TGCGCCAGCAGCGACGGGTCGTCCTCTGGGGCCAACGTCCTGACTTTC. Translated, it gives CASSDGSSSGANVLTF. The full variable domain, rest sourced from reference TRBV5-1 and TRBJ2-6, is KAGVTQTPRYLIKTRGQQVTLSCSPISGHRSVSWYQQTPGQGLQFLFEYFSETQRNKGNFPGRFSGRQFSNSRSEMNVSTLELGDSALYLCASSDGSSSGANVLTFGAGSRLTVL.

The rearrangement links TRBV13 to TRBJ2-7; 7 bases map to TRBD2. V shed 5 bases and J 6 bases; nucleotides not matched to a gene: 7. This CDR3 spans 13 amino acids. Per the germline V gene, CDR1 is PRHDT and CDR2 is FYEKMQ (reference sequence). The CDR3 DNA reads TGTGCCAGCAGCCCCAGCGGGGTCGCCGAGCAGTACGTC. This gives the protein CASSPSGVAEQYV.

This clone was counted once. The chain couples TRBV7-3 to TRBJ2-5, with TRBD1 as a possible D gene (6 bases). The CDR3 is 13 amino acids. Trimming cost V 8 bases and J 4 bases, with 14 bases left between them. Germline-derived CDR1 and CDR2 are SGHTA and FQGTGA. The CDR3 region has the DNA TGTGCCAGCTCGAATACAGGGACAGAGACCCAGTACTTC. The encoded protein is CASSNTGTETQYF. The full variable domain, with the rest looked up from reference TRBV7-3 and TRBJ2-5, is GAGVSQTPSNKVTEKGKYVELRCDPISGHTALYWYRQSLGQGPEFLIYFQGTGAADDSGLPNDRFFAVRPEGSVSTLKIQRTERGDSAVYLCASSNTGTETQYFGPGTRLLVL.

The table lists this clone with a few counts. The chain carries TRBV19 and TRBJ1-3; D unclear. Looked up from germline, CDR1 is LNHDA and CDR2 is SQIVND (reference sequence). V shed 7 bases and J shed 2 bases, with 12 bases lying between them. The CDR3 is 14 amino acids. CDR3: CASTRARAGNTIYF. In nucleotides, the CDR3 is TGTGCCAGTACTCGGGCTAGGGCTGGAAACACCATATATTTT. The full variable domain, completed using reference TRBV19 and TRBJ1-3, is DGGITQSPKYLFRKEGQNVTLSCEQNLNHDAMYWYRQDPGQGLRLIYYSQIVNDFQKGDIAEGYSVSREKKESFPLTVTSAQKNPTAFYLCASTRARAGNTIYFGEGSWLTVV.

This clone was recorded only once. The rearrangement links TRBV5-1 to TRBJ2-4; TRBD1 agrees at 11 bases. The germline V gene encodes CDR1 SGHRS and CDR2 YFSETQ. The CDR3 sequence is 17 residues long. The V and J ends lost 0 bases and 10 bases, in that order; junction bases with no gene match: 12. The CDR3 nucleotides read TGCGCCAGCAGCTTGGCGACCGGGACAGGGGGTCTTGGTATTCAGTACTTC. Residues: CASSLATGTGGLGIQYF.

Only one count was recorded for this clone. This chain connects TRBV10-1 to TRBJ2-1; possible D gene TRBD1, 6 bases. CDR1 and CDR2 (germline): WNHNN, SYGVQD (reference sequence). V dropped 3 bases and J dropped 9 bases, with 12 bases sitting between them. The CDR3 covers 13 residues. The CDR3 sequence is CASSDPNRAEQFF. CDR3 coding DNA: TGCGCCAGCAGTGACCCAAACAGGGCTGAGCAGTTCTTC.

The CDR3 bases are TGTGCCAGCAGCTTAAATCGGGACGCACCCCTCCACTTT. Its translation: CASSLNRDAPLHF. The chain combines TRBV7-9 with TRBJ1-6; TRBD1 might be the D (5 bases). This CDR3 comprises 13 residues. The germline V gene has CDR1 SEHNR and CDR2 FQNEAQ (reference sequence). The V end was cut by 2 bases, the J end by 11 bases, with 10 bases between. Full variable domain (outside the CDR3, taken from reference TRBV7-9 and TRBJ1-6): DTGVSQNPRHKITKRGQNVTFRCDPISEHNRLYWYRQTLGQGPEFLTYFQNEAQLEKSRLLSDRFSAERPKGSFSTLEIQRTEQGDSAMYLCASSLNRDAPLHFGNGTRLTVT.

This clone showed up just once. V and J are TRBV7-8 and TRBJ1-4; D perhaps matches TRBD1 (5 bases). Germline CDR1 and CDR2: SGHVS and FQNEAQ. V was trimmed by 3 bases and J by 6 bases, leaving 14 bases between them. The CDR3 consists of 15 residues. CDR3 residues: CASSFGQGVDEKLFF. CDR3 DNA: TGTGCCAGCAGCTTCGGCCAGGGTGTAGATGAAAAACTGTTTTTT.

The chain has TRBV18 and TRBJ1-2, with 8 nucleotides matching TRBD1. V was pared by 4 bases and J by 7 bases, with 2 bases of the junction left unmatched. Looked up from germline, CDR1 is KGHSH and CDR2 is LQKENI. CDR3 size: 12 residues. Here the CDR3 DNA reads TGTGCCAGCTCACTTACAGGGGGTGGCTACACCTTC. It encodes CASSLTGGGYTF.

V gene TRBV5-6 combines with J gene TRBJ1-5; 7 nucleotides align to TRBD1. V was pared by 0 bases and J by 0 bases, with 6 bases of the junction left unmatched. The CDR3 sequence is 17 residues long. Looked up from germline, CDR1 is SGHDT and CDR2 is YYEEEE. In DNA form, the CDR3 reads TGTGCCAGCAGCTTGGGGGGGGACAGTTATAGCAATCAGCCCCAGCATTTT. Its translation: CASSLGGDSYSNQPQHF.

This chain uses TRBV10-1 with TRBJ2-6; D gene ambiguous. Between the trimmed V and J ends, which lost 3 bases and 2 bases, there was a span of 2 bases. The CDR3 has 13 amino acids. Germline lookup yields CDR1 WNHNN and CDR2 SYGVQD (reference sequence). Here the CDR3 reads CASSDPGANVLTF. The CDR3, as DNA: TGCGCCAGCAGTGACCCTGGGGCCAACGTCCTGACTTTC.

The chain uses TRBV2 and TRBJ1-2, with D possibly being TRBD1 (6 bases). The CDR3 has 13 residues. The germline V and J ends were trimmed by 6 bases and 6 bases, with 14 bases remaining between them. The germline CDR1 and CDR2 sequences are SNHLY and FYNNEI. Here the CDR3 reads CASRGDIFHGYTF. CDR3 DNA: TGTGCCAGCAGAGGGGACATATTCCATGGCTACACCTTC. Full variable domain (rest looked up from reference TRBV2 and TRBJ1-2): EPEVTQTPSHQVTQMGQEVILRCVPISNHLYFYWYRQILGQKVEFLVSFYNNEISEKSEIFDDQFSVERPDGSNFTLKIRSTKLEDSAMYFCASRGDIFHGYTFGSGTRLTVV.

This rearrangement joins TRBV9 to TRBJ2-2; 9 nucleotides agree with TRBD1. After removal of 3 bases from V and 6 bases from J, the junction contained 6 bases not matched to a gene. The CDR3 is 15 residues long. Germline loops: CDR1 SGDLS, CDR2 YYNGEE. The DNA of the CDR3 is TGTGCCAGCAGCGCCCGGGACAGGGTCCCCGGGGAGCTGTTTTTT. Its protein is CASSARDRVPGELFF.

The chain has TRBV12-3 or TRBV12-4 and TRBJ1-3, with TRBD1 identical over 8 bases. The V gene end was trimmed by 8 bases and the J gene end by 7 bases; junction bases not matched to a gene: 7. The CDR3 is 13 amino acids. For the CDR3, the DNA is TGTGCCAGCGGTCAGGGGGCGATTAACACCATATATTTT. Translated, it gives CASGQGAINTIYF.

The chain employs TRBV2 and TRBJ2-7, with a weak D call TRBD1 (6 bases). The germline gives CDR1 SNHLY, CDR2 FYNNEI. The CDR3 contains 12 residues. Trimming stripped 5 bases from V and 4 bases from J, with 9 bases between. CDR3 coding DNA: TGTGCCAGCAGTTTCCAGGGGTACGAGCAGTACGTC. As protein: CASSFQGYEQYV.

V gene TRBV6-1 combines with J gene TRBJ2-2, with D unclear. This CDR3 has 13 amino acids. Germline CDR1 and CDR2: MNHNS and SASEGT. Trimming removed 2 bases at V and 5 bases at J, with 6 bases between. The CDR3 region is CASSEQQTGELFF. CDR3 bases: TGTGCCAGCAGTGAACAGCAGACCGGGGAGCTGTTTTTT.

This clone has more than one count but fewer than ten. This chain connects TRBV6-5 to TRBJ1-6; 7 positions match TRBD1. CDR3 length: 13 residues. The V segment lost 6 bases and the J segment 12 bases; nucleotides outside the gene matches: 8. The germline CDR1 and CDR2 sequences are MNHEY and SVGAGI. The CDR3 nucleotides read TGTGCCAGCAGCGACAGGGCGCGGGAACCCCTCCACTTT. Translated, it gives CASSDRAREPLHF.

J is TRBJ2-1 and V is TRBV24-1, with no clear D. Looked up from germline, CDR1 is KGHDR and CDR2 is SFDVKD. The CDR3 contains 17 residues. Trimming left V 3 bases short and J 0 bases short, with 14 bases between. The CDR3, as DNA: TGTGCCACCAGTGATAGAAAGGATCCTTCCTCCTACAATGAGCAGTTCTTC. Its translation is CATSDRKDPSSYNEQFF.

In DNA form, the CDR3 reads TGTGCTAGTGGTCCAACCCCGGACGGAGTCGCGAACACCGGGGAGCTGTTTTTT. The encoded protein is CASGPTPDGVANTGELFF. V usage is TRBV12-5 and J usage is TRBJ2-2; D call uncertain. The CDR3 totals 18 residues. The germline CDR1 and CDR2 sequences are LGHNT and FRNRAP. V was clipped by 5 bases and J by 0 bases, with 19 bases between them.

This clone appeared a few times. V gene TRBV3-1 (or the pseudogene TRBV3-2) combines with J gene TRBJ2-2; 9 bases are shared with TRBD2. This CDR3 has 15 residues. Germline V CDR1 and CDR2: LGHDT, YNNKEL (reference sequence). The trim removed 4 bases at V and 6 bases at J, leaving 6 bases unmatched. CDR3: CASSLGTSLAGELFF. The DNA for the CDR3 is TGTGCCAGCAGCCTGGGGACTAGCCTAGCCGGGGAGCTGTTTTTT.

This clone came up a few times. This rearrangement joins TRBV29-1 to TRBJ1-3; D might be TRBD1 (5 bases). This CDR3 contains 13 residues. From germline, CDR1 is SQVTM and CDR2 ANQGSEA. V gave up 5 bases and J gave up 0 bases, with 8 bases separating them. CDR3 sequence: CSVRGNSGNTIYF. The CDR3 bases are TGCAGCGTTCGGGGGAACTCTGGAAACACCATATATTTT.

The V call is TRBV6-5, the J call TRBJ2-3; possible D gene TRBD1, 5 bases. Germline V gene data show CDR1 as MNHEY and CDR2 as SVGAGI. The CDR3 extends over 14 amino acids. V shed 4 bases and J shed 0 bases, with 8 bases lying between them. The CDR3 sequence is CASSFQGSTDTQYF. CDR3 DNA: TGTGCCAGCAGTTTCCAGGGCAGCACAGATACGCAGTATTTT.

The table lists this clone with a few counts. V is TRBV30 and J is TRBJ2-7; D is undetermined. Trimming took off 2 bases at V and 2 bases at J, with 13 bases between the two ends. Germline V gives CDR1 GTSNPN, CDR2 SVGIG (reference sequence). The CDR3 has 14 amino acids. The CDR3 sequence: CAWSLGITPYEQYV. The CDR3 DNA is TGTGCCTGGAGTTTGGGCATAACCCCCTACGAGCAGTACGTC.

V usage is TRBV5-1 and J usage is TRBJ2-2; the D is unclear. V lost 0 bases and J 16 bases, leaving 19 bases between the germline ends. CDR3 length equals 14 residues. The germline gives CDR1 SGHRS, CDR2 YFSETQ. The CDR3 bases are TGCGCCAGCAGCTTGGACAGCCAAGTAGATCACGGGTTTTTT. Translated: CASSLDSQVDHGFF.

The rearrangement links TRBV4-2 to TRBJ2-1, with D perhaps being TRBD1 or TRBD2 (5 bases each). V was trimmed by 0 bases and J by 2 bases, leaving 11 bases between them. Per germline, CDR1 LGHNA and CDR2 YNFKEQ. The CDR3 length is 16 residues. The CDR3 coding sequence is TGTGCCAGCAGCCAAGAGGCAGGGAGAACCTACAATGAGCAGTTCTTC. Translating it yields CASSQEAGRTYNEQFF.